The entry below gives a single T cell receptor (beta chain) sequence along with its context. One entry per CDR3 protein results from TCRdb running MiXCR on the RT-PCR reads. The sample lists about 680,000 distinct CDR3 sequences, 14% occurring once. The germline V gene encodes CDR1 DFQATT and CDR2 SNEGSKA (reference sequence). V lost 6 bases to trimming and J lost 5 bases; unmatched junction nucleotides: 14. This CDR3 is built from 15 residues. This chain links TRBV20-1 with TRBJ2-3; 7 bases are shared with TRBD2. Sequencing was performed on memory CD4+ T cells from blood. This TCR came from a female donor in good health, serving as a healthy control. The CDR3, as DNA: TGCAGTGCCCCTGCCGGGGGAGGCGGGGGAGATACGCAGTATTTT. This translates into CSAPAGGGGGDTQYF.